The rows below give T cell receptor beta chains drawn from one sample of a study of identifying expanded T cells in peripheral blood. Method: immunoSEQ multiplex PCR; TCRdb's copy keeps in-frame clones and lacks some. The table records about 100,000 clones, around 88% of them present only once. Sample: blood. The origin of the receptors is a person between 18 and 75 years old in good health. Both conserved end residues are part of each CDR3. A D gene is named only where the DNA matches it firmly. The size entry is marked missing in some rows and otherwise reads once, few, many or a size class.

TRBJ2-7 | - | - | TRBV7-2 | TGTGCCAGCAGCTCGTCCGGGACGATCAAAGGGCAGCAGTACTTC | CASSSSGTIKGQQYF
TRBJ1-2 | - | - | TRBV6-1 | TGTGCCAGCAGTGAAGGAGGGAGGTATGGCTACACCTTC | CASSEGGRYGYTF
TRBJ2-5 | - | - | TRBV25-1 | TGTGCCAGCAGTGCAACAGCAGTAGAGACCCAGTACTTC | CASSATAVETQYF
TRBJ1-2 | TRBD1 | - | TRBV19 | TGTGCCAGTAGTCCGACACAGGGGGCTGTTTATGGCTACACCTTC | CASSPTQGAVYGYTF
TRBJ1-1 | - | - | TRBV5-1 | TGCGCCAGCAGCCTAATAACGGGACGGTTAAACACTGAAGCTTTCTTT | CASSLITGRLNTEAFF
TRBJ2-1 | - | - | TRBV4-1 | TGCGCCAGCAGCCAAGATCCCGGGGGCTGGCAAAAACCTCAGTTCTTC | CASSQDPGGWQKPQFF
TRBJ2-1 | - | - | TRBV5-1 | TGCGCCAGCAGCTTGGGACAGAGCTCCTACAATGAGCAGTTCTTC | CASSLGQSSYNEQFF
TRBJ2-3 | TRBD2 | - | TRBV5-6 | TGTGCCAGCACCCGGCGGGGGGTACCGCAGTATTTT | CASTRRGVPQYF
TRBJ1-2 | - | - | TRBV6-5 | TGTGCCAGCAGTTACTCTGGCGGTACAGCTGGCTACACCTTC | CASSYSGGTAGYTF
TRBJ2-5 | TRBD2 | - | TRBV7-7 | TGTGCCAGCAGCCCCTTGCGACTAGCGGACTCCAAAGAGACCCAGTACTTC | CASSPLRLADSKETQYF
TRBJ1-1 | TRBD1 | - | TRBV6-5 | TGTGCCAGCAGTAAGACCTACAGGGGGGAAGCTTTCTTT | CASSKTYRGEAFF
TRBJ2-5 | TRBD1 | - | TRBV11-2 | TGTGCCAGCAGCCCAAGGGACAGGGCGGAGACCCAGTACTTC | CASSPRDRAETQYF
TRBJ1-2 | - | - | TRBV19 | TGTGCCAGTAGTGGCAGGGGTAACTATGGCTACACCTTC | CASSGRGNYGYTF
TRBJ1-5 | TRBD1 | - | TRBV19 | TGTGCCAGTAGTTCCGGACAGGTCGGGTATCAGCCCCAGCATTTT | CASSSGQVGYQPQHF
TRBJ2-5 | TRBD2 | - | TRBV5-1 | TGCGCCAGCAGCTCAAGATCCAGGGGACTAGCGGGGGCGTCCGAGACCCAGTACTTC | CASSSRSRGLAGASETQYF
TRBJ2-3 | - | - | TRBV19 | TGTGCCACAAAACCCGGTTACTCCACAGATACGCAGTATTTT | CATKPGYSTDTQYF
TRBJ1-3 | TRBD1 | - | TRBV5-4 | TGTGCCAGCAGCCCCTACCGGGGGACAGGGGGAAACACCATATATTTT | CASSPYRGTGGNTIYF
TRBJ1-2 | - | - | TRBV7-2 | TGTGCCAGCAGCTTTTGGGGCTCGGGCTATGGCTACACCTTC | CASSFWGSGYGYTF
TRBJ1-2 | TRBD1 | few | TRBV6-5 | TGTGCCAGCAGTGACCGGGACAGGGACGGCTACACCTTC | CASSDRDRDGYTF
TRBJ2-7 | - | - | TRBV5-1 | TGCGCCAGCAGCTTGGGTGGGGAGCAGTACTTC | CASSLGGEQYF
TRBJ2-3 | - | - | TRBV5-8 | TGTGCCAGCAGCTCCCCGGGTTTGATCAGGGGTGATACGCAGTATTTT | CASSSPGLIRGDTQYF
TRBJ1-5 | TRBD1 | - | TRBV6-1 | TGTGCCAGCAGGCCCGGGACAGGGGTTACTCAGCCCCAGCATTTT | CASRPGTGVTQPQHF
TRBJ1-6 | - | few | TRBV11-3 | TGTGCCAGCAGTCGCACACAGGGATATTCACCCCTCCACTTT | CASSRTQGYSPLHF
TRBJ2-2 | TRBD2 | - | TRBV6-6 | TGTGCCAGCAGTTACTCAGCGGGGGGTTGGTCCGGGGAGCTGTTTTTT | CASSYSAGGWSGELFF
TRBJ1-2 | - | few | TRBV2 | TGTGCCAGCGTTTGGGAGGCACTTGGCTACACCTTC | CASVWEALGYTF
TRBJ2-3 | TRBD2 | - | TRBV19 | TGTGCCAGTAGTACATTGCCACGCCCACTAGCGGGGGGGCTCACAGATACGCAGTATTTT | CASSTLPRPLAGGLTDTQYF
TRBJ1-5 | TRBD1 | - | TRBV27 | TGTGCCAGCAGTCCCTCAGGGGGGAATCAGCCCCAGCATTTT | CASSPSGGNQPQHF
TRBJ1-1 | - | - | TRBV7-3 | TGTGCCAGCAGCCCGAGAGAAAGTTTACGTGGATGGAACACTGAAGCTTTCTTT | CASSPRESLRGWNTEAFF
TRBJ2-7 | TRBD1 | - | TRBV6-5 | TGTGCCAGCAGTCGGACAGGGGACTCCTACGAGCAGTACTTC | CASSRTGDSYEQYF
TRBJ2-1 | - | - | TRBV4-1 | TGCGCCAGCAGCCTAAGACAACCGGGCACATCTCCCCTACATTACAATGAGCAGTTCTTC | CASSLRQPGTSPLHYNEQFF
TRBJ1-1 | TRBD1 | once | TRBV6-1 | TGTGCCAGCAGTAAGAGACAGGGCAGTACTGAAGCTTTCTTT | CASSKRQGSTEAFF
TRBJ2-2 | - | - | TRBV7-9 | TGTGCCAGCAGTGGTTGGGACGAGAGGTTCACCGGGGAGCTGTTTTTT | CASSGWDERFTGELFF
TRBJ2-5 | - | - | TRBV4-2 | TGTGCCAGCAGCCAAGATCTAGGGGACATACAAGAGACCCAGTACTTC | CASSQDLGDIQETQYF
TRBJ1-1 | - | - | TRBV2 | TGTGCCAGCAGTGAAGCCCGAGGGGGGGGGCGCCGGACTGAAGCTTTCTTT | CASSEARGGGRRTEAFF
TRBJ1-2 | - | - | TRBV27 | TGTGCCAGCAGTTTAAAGGTGCCGGGCTATGGCTACACCTTC | CASSLKVPGYGYTF